The T cell receptor beta chain described here comes from a study of OX40 agonist ivuxolimab in advanced cancers. Study-level background: Among those treated, three patients had partial responses, one with hepatocellular carcinoma and two with cutaneous melanoma.

About this clone: The antigen remains undetermined.

Study-wide results and limits: Among T cells, CD8+ cells averaged more expanded clones than CD4+ cells.

Here immunoSEQ multiplex PCR was the method, and the copy in TCRdb shows in-frame clones only, minus some. The table has 100,000 to 110,000 clones, approximately 90% seen once. The CDR3 has 17 amino acids. With V trimmed by 4 bases and J by 6 bases, 15 bases remained unmatched. Germline V CDR1 and CDR2: SGHRS, YFSETQ. The receptor was isolated from an adult with an advanced solid tumor such as melanoma, head and neck, liver or kidney cancer. The starting material was CD4+ or CD8+ T cells sorted from blood, obtained in a trial of the OX40 agonist ivuxolimab. The rearrangement joins TRBV5-1 to TRBJ2-1; 8 nucleotides match TRBD2. The CDR3 spells CASSPRTSRNGGNEQFF. The CDR3 DNA sequence: TGCGCCAGCAGCCCCCGGACTAGCAGGAATGGGGGCAATGAGCAGTTCTTC. The variable domain in full, with the rest retrieved from reference TRBV5-1 and TRBJ2-1, is KAGVTQTPRYLIKTRGQQVTLSCSPISGHRSVSWYQQTPGQGLQFLFEYFSETQRNKGNFPGRFSGRQFSNSRSEMNVSTLELGDSALYLCASSPRTSRNGGNEQFFGPGTRLTVL.